The source of this T cell receptor beta chain is a study of blood T cells in healthy people across ages. Samples each had at least 6 micrograms of total RNA extracted. A second PCR, run for about 6 to 11 cycles, used a sample-barcoded 5' primer plus a J-beta primer mix. Sequencing of every sample gave 2.5 million or more CDR3-containing paired-end reads. TCRdb itself ran the 5' RACE reads through MiXCR, one entry per CDR3 protein. The repertoire holds fewer than 800,000 distinct CDR3 sequences, with roughly 25% as singletons. The data were also submitted as part of a second study, on T cells of mothers and their children. That publication notes: Researchers report slightly higher, though non-significant, overlap in related mother-child pairs than in unrelated pairs.

Specimen: blood. The receptor comes from a boy younger than 18 in good health.

CDR3 sequence (DNA): TGTGCCAGCAGCGTAGCATATTCTAACTATGGCTACACCTTC. It encodes CASSVAYSNYGYTF. The chain is built from TRBV9 and TRBJ1-2; D remains ambiguous. This CDR3 contains 14 residues. Trimming pared 0 bases from V and 0 bases from J, leaving 6 bases between. Per the germline V gene, CDR1 is SGDLS and CDR2 is YYNGEE. Full variable domain (missing parts from reference TRBV9 and TRBJ1-2): DSGVTQTPKHLITATGQRVTLRCSPRSGDLSVYWYQQSLDQGLQFLIQYYNGEERAKGNILERFSAQQFPDLHSELNLSSLELGDSALYFCASSVAYSNYGYTFGSGTRLTVV.